This entry describes one TCR beta chain. The antigen it recognizes is unknown. Per-base quality was not reported, and no clone a single base away is much larger than it. For sequencing, an Illumina NovaSeq 6000 was employed. cDNA libraries for TCRalpha and TCRbeta were prepared by 5'RACE using constant-segment primers, with sample barcodes and unique molecular identifiers added. Trizol reagent was used to extract RNA from every sample. The libraries were amplified in two PCR steps, and the second step added a second sample barcode and Illumina TruSeq adapters. Sequencing of the libraries was done on an Illumina NovaSeq, producing 2 x 150 bp paired-end reads. The original methods were these. The reads were demultiplexed and collapsed into UMI-guided consensus sequences using migec v1.2.7. Using mixcr v2.1.11, UMI consensuses were aligned to TRA and TRB V and J templates and then assembled into clonotypes. A clonotype was counted as expanded or contracted only when both edgeR and NoisET called the clonotype significant, with the noise models trained on biological replicates. edgeR calls used a false discovery rate-adjusted p below 0.01 and a log2 fold-change threshold of 1. As an exploratory analysis of dynamics, max-normalized trajectories of the 1000 most abundant clonotypes were examined with PCA combined with hierarchical clustering. The CD4 or CD8 phenotype of responding clones was assigned using the separately sequenced CD4+ and CD8+ repertoires. TCRdb ran its own pipeline on the public reads, namely fastp trimming at Q25 and MiXCR clone calling, and kept in-frame beta chains. All rows with the same CDR3 protein become a single entry with the most common DNA and genes. What appears here as the V and J calls and clone size reflects TCRdb's work, not the paper's. The sample data list tens of thousands of distinct CDR3 sequences, and roughly 25% of these were observed just once. Of the sample, 40% to 45% is held by the ten largest clones.

Ficoll-Paque density gradient centrifugation was the method used to isolate PBMCs. This sample was included in a study of T-cell memory formation after mild COVID-19 (dated by TCRdb to the early 2020s). In terms of the full investigation: Most TCR sequence clusters were specific to one of the two donors. The cohort comprised two young, previously healthy adult volunteers, one female and one male. In a couple of donors, T-cell clones that expanded and contracted after mild COVID-19 were tracked by sequencing TCRalpha and TCRbeta repertoires over time. Overall study results and their limits: SARS-CoV-2 specificity of the second-wave clones peaking on day 37 was not confirmed. The study included only a couple of mild cases, and larger cohorts that include severe cases with pre-infection samples were judged to be necessary. Contracting CD4+ clones were found mainly in CM and EM memory subsets, while CD8+ clones were enriched in EMRA. Balanced CD4/CD8 phenotypes were observed for clones contracting from day 15 to 85, whereas a bias towards CD4+ was observed for a second wave of clones expanding from day 15 to 37. The detection of some responding clones in pre-infection memory suggests that pre-existing cross-reactive memory T cells joined the SARS-CoV-2 response.

The CDR3 contains 14 residues, cysteine and phenylalanine counted. Solely the CDR3 DNA is kept, with 42 bases framed from the first base. The V end loses 4 bases and the J end loses 7 bases, and a stretch of 14 bases separates them. Per the germline V gene, LGHNA is the CDR1 and YNFKEQ is the CDR2. This receptor was obtained from a man aged 18 to 29 who had mild COVID-19 (a few samples of this study predate the infection). The sample titles of this study are shuffled in the database, so cell type and time point are left out; the donor was told from shared clones. Sequencing used PBMCs or a T cell subset sorted from them (not recorded which). The rearranged chain carries TRBV4-2 and TRBJ1-5; a weak D assignment points to TRBD1 (6 bases agree). Here is the DNA: TGTGCCAGCAGCCCAACCGGGGGGCGGCAGCCCCAGCATTTT. This codes for CASSPTGGRQPQHF.